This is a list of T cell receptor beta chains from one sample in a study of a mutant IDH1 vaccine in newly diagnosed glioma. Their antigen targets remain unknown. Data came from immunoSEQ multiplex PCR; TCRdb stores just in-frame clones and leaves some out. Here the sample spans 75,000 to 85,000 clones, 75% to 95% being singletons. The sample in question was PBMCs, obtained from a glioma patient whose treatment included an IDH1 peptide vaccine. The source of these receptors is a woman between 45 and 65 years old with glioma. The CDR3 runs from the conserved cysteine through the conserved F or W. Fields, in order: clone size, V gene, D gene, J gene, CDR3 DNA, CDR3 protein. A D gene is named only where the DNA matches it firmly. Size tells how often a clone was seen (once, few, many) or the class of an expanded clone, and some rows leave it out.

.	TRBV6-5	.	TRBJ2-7	TGTGCCAGCAGGTTCAGGGGAGGCAGCTCCTACGAGCAGTACTTC	CASRFRGGSSYEQYF
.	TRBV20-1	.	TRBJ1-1	TGCAGTGCAGCCAGGACATCTGAAGCTTTCTTT	CSAARTSEAFF
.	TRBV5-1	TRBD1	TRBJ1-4	TGCGCCAGCAGCCTGACCGGGACAGGGGGCTATGGTGAAAAACTGTTTTTT	CASSLTGTGGYGEKLFF
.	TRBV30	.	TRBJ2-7	TGTGCCTGGAGGTACAGGCCGGACGAGCAGTACTTC	CAWRYRPDEQYF
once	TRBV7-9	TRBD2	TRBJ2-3	TGTGCCAGCAGCTCCGGGGGACTAGCGGTCTTCACAGATACGCAGTATTTT	CASSSGGLAVFTDTQYF
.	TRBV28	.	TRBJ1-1	TGTGCCAGCACCAAAAGCGGGGGCGCTCGGGAAGCTTTCTTT	CASTKSGGAREAFF
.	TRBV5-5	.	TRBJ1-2	TGTGCCAGCAGGCAGGCCGGGGTAGGCTACACCTTC	CASRQAGVGYTF
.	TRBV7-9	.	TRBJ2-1	TGTGCCAGCAGCCCCGGGGGTTTGAGGGCCCGGTCTGATGAGCAGTTCTTC	CASSPGGLRARSDEQFF
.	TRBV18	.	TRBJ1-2	TGTGCCAGCTCACCCTCCAGGGATTATGGCTACACCTTC	CASSPSRDYGYTF
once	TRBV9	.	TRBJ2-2	TGTGCCAGCAGCCTCCAAAGGAACACCGGGGAGCTGTTTTTT	CASSLQRNTGELFF
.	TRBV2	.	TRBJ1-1	TGTGCCAGCAGTTGGGCTTACACTGAAGCTTTCTTT	CASSWAYTEAFF
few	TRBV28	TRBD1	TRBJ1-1	TGTGCCAGCAGTTTAGTCAGGGGGCAAGTGGGGGCTTTCTTT	CASSLVRGQVGAFF
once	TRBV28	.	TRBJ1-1	TGTGCCAGCAGTACCACGACCGGGACATTCCGCACTGAAGCTTTCTTT	CASSTTTGTFRTEAFF
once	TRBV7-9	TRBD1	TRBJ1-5	TGTGCCAGCAGCGACAGGGTCCAGCCCCAGCATTTT	CASSDRVQPQHF
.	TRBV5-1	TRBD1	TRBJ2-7	TGCGCCAGCAGCTCGGACAGGGCGGTGGACGAGCAGTACTTC	CASSSDRAVDEQYF
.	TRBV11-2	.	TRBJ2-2	TGTGCCAGCACCCCGCAACGACAACCCGGCGGGGAGCTGTTTTTT	CASTPQRQPGGELFF
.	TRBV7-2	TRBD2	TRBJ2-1	TGTGCCAGCAGCTCACGGGGACTAGCGGGAGGTTTACAGTTCTTC	CASSSRGLAGGLQFF
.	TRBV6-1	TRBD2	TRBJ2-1	TGTGCCAGCAGTGAAGACGCGGGAGCGCAGTTCTTC	CASSEDAGAQFF
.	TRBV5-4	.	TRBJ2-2	TGTGCCAGCAGCTTCCTGGACGGTCCGAACACCGGGGAGCTGTTTTTT	CASSFLDGPNTGELFF
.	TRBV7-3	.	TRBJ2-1	TGTGCCAGCAGCTTAAACGCCCTGGGATTAGTCAATGAGCAGTTCTTC	CASSLNALGLVNEQFF
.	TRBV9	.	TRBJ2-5	TGTGCCAGCAGCGTAGGGGCACTCCAAGAGACCCAGTACTTC	CASSVGALQETQYF
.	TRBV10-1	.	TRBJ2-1	TGCGCCAGCAAGATGACGGTTAATGAGCAGTTCTTC	CASKMTVNEQFF
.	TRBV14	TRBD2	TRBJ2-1	TGTGCCAGCAGCCCCGGGACTAGCGGGAGGGCCGGTGAGCAGTTCTTC	CASSPGTSGRAGEQFF
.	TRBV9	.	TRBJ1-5	TGTGCCAGCGGGAGGGGGAGCAATCAGCCCCAGCATTTT	CASGRGSNQPQHF
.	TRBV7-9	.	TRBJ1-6	TGTGCCAGCAGTCGGACCTCGGATTCACCCCTCCACTTT	CASSRTSDSPLHF
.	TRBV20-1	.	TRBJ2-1	TGCAGTGCCAGGCACTACAATGAGCAGTTCTTC	CSARHYNEQFF
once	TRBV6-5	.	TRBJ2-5	TGTGCCAGCAGTCGGCCGAAAGGGACCCAGTACTTC	CASSRPKGTQYF